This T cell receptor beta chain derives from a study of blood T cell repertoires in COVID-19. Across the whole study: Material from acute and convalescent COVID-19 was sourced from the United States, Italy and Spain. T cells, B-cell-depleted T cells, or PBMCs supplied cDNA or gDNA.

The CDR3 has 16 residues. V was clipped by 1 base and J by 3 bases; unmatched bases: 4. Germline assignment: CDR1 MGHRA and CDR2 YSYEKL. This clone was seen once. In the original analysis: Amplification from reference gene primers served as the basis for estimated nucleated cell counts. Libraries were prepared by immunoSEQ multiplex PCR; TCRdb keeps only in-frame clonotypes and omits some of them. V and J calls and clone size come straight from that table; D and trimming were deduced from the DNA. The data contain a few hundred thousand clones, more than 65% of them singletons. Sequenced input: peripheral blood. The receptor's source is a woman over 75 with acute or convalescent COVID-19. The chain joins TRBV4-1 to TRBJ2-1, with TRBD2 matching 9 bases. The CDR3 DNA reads TGCGCCAGCAGCCAAGGTCTAGCGGGGTTCTACAATGAGCAGTTCTTC. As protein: CASSQGLAGFYNEQFF.